This TCR beta chain comes out of a study of shared T cell receptors in the human thymus. Sequenced by immunoSEQ multiplex PCR; TCRdb stores in-frame clones only, minus some. The profile shows hundreds of thousands of clones, 70% to 90% of them singletons. V lost 10 bases to trimming and J lost 5 bases, with 20 bases between them. The germline gives CDR1 MNHNS, CDR2 SASEGT. The CDR3 is 15 amino acids. These data are also associated with another study on human thymus T cells. As reported in that work: It was from resections taken during corrective heart surgery that the thymus tissue came. Unrelated people showed highly overlapping thymic repertoires, related research reported.

Sequenced: thymocytes. The rearrangement joins TRBV6-1 to TRBJ2-2; tentative D call: TRBD1 (6 bases). The sequence came from a boy younger than two with a congenital heart defect. The CDR3 region has the DNA TGTGCCACCAACCCCGGACAGCCTGGTACCGGGGAGCTGTTTTTT. Translating gives CATNPGQPGTGELFF.